The 32 T cell receptor beta chains given below trace back to one sample, sequenced in a study of cytomegalovirus exposure and HLA in healthy donors. Use of 60 Vbeta and 13 Jbeta primers characterized the PCR. Profiled with immunoSEQ multiplex PCR; TCRdb holds only in-frame clones, not every one. The data contain 210,000 or so clones, roughly 78% of them singletons. The sequenced sample was PBMCs. Receptors were obtained from a boy aged 10-17 years in good health and CMV-seronegative.

The rearrangement links TRBV29-1 to TRBJ2-3; TRBD1 is a possible D gene (6 bases). Trimming cost V 8 bases and J 0 bases, with 24 bases left between them. This CDR3 contains 17 residues. Per the germline V gene, CDR1 is SQVTM and CDR2 is ANQGSEA. CDR3 in DNA: TGCAGCTCGTTGTACCGGCGAGGGGGTCCTAGCACAGATACGCAGTATTTT. It specifies CSSLYRRGGPSTDTQYF.

This clone was observed a handful of times. This chain joins TRBV6-5 and TRBJ2-4; 7 nucleotides agree with TRBD1. The J segment lost 9 bases and the V segment lost 5 bases, leaving 10 bases of the junction unmatched. This CDR3 comprises 14 residues. Germline V lookup: CDR1 MNHEY, CDR2 SVGAGI. The CDR3 spells CASSPPGQLSIQYF. The CDR3 DNA follows: TGTGCCAGCAGTCCCCCGGGACAGTTGAGCATTCAGTACTTC.

The chain combines TRBV6-5 with TRBJ2-2; D possibly corresponds to TRBD1 (5 bases). Germline V gene lookup returns CDR1 MNHEY and CDR2 SVGAGI. The CDR3 length is 15 residues. Trimming cost V 2 bases and J 4 bases, with 11 bases left between them. In nucleotides, the CDR3 is TGTGCCAGCAGTTACCAGGACACCTCCACCGGGGAGCTGTTTTTT. As protein: CASSYQDTSTGELFF.

The rearrangement uses TRBV25-1 and TRBJ1-1, with a tentative D call TRBD1 (6 bases). V dropped 6 bases and J dropped 1 base, with 9 bases sitting between them. This CDR3 comprises 13 residues. The V gene's germline CDR1 is MGHDK and CDR2 SYGVNS. This CDR3 is CASRQTGNTEAFF. The CDR3 DNA sequence: TGTGCCAGCAGGCAGACAGGGAACACTGAAGCTTTCTTT.

The V gene is TRBV30, the J gene TRBJ2-5; D not resolved. The CDR3 is 12 residues long. Trimming cost V 3 bases and J 4 bases, with 9 bases left between them. Germline lookup yields CDR1 GTSNPN and CDR2 SVGIG (reference sequence). In DNA, the CDR3 is TGTGCCTGGAGCCTCATGAGAGAGACCCAGTACTTC. Translation: CAWSLMRETQYF.

This clone was detected a few times. The chain uses TRBV9 and TRBJ2-7; D ambiguous. Germline CDR1 SGDLS, CDR2 YYNGEE. The V end lost 4 bases, the J end lost 4 bases, and 9 bases lay between the germline ends. This CDR3 is 12 amino acids long. The CDR3 reads CASSSRNYEQYF. For the CDR3, the DNA is TGTGCCAGCAGCTCTAGGAATTACGAGCAGTACTTC.

The chain is built from TRBV9 and TRBJ2-3, with 13 bases aligning to TRBD2. This CDR3 contains 21 residues. Unmatched junction bases numbered 18, after V lost 4 bases and J lost 1 base. The germline V gene has CDR1 SGDLS and CDR2 YYNGEE. The CDR3 DNA reads as TGTGCCAGCAGCTTCCAGCCGCGACTAGCGGGGGGACCAGACGGCACAGATACGCAGTATTTT. Translation gives CASSFQPRLAGGPDGTDTQYF.

The chain is built from TRBV19 and TRBJ1-5; TRBD1 might be the D (5 bases). The V end was cut by 7 bases, the J end by 6 bases, with 13 bases between. The CDR3 runs 13 residues. Per the germline V gene, CDR1 is LNHDA and CDR2 is SQIVND (reference sequence). The CDR3 spells CASNFQGGQPQHF. The CDR3, as DNA: TGTGCCAGTAATTTTCAGGGTGGTCAGCCCCAGCATTTT.

This sequence joins TRBV10-3 and TRBJ1-1; possibly TRBD1 for D (5 bases). Germline V gene data show CDR1 as ENHRY and CDR2 as SYGVKD. There are 13 residues in the CDR3. Trimming stripped 0 bases from V and 6 bases from J, with 8 bases between. DNA for the CDR3: TGTGCCATCAGTGAGTCCCAGGGCGCTGAAGCTTTCTTT. Translated, it gives CAISESQGAEAFF.

The V and J genes are TRBV6-1 and TRBJ2-1; D remains unclear. Germline V CDR1 and CDR2: MNHNS, SASEGT. Trimming pared 2 bases from V and 10 bases from J, leaving 18 bases between. The CDR3 sequence is 15 residues long. CDR3 protein: CASSEMNLYYREQFF. CDR3 coding DNA: TGTGCCAGCAGTGAAATGAACCTTTACTATAGGGAGCAGTTCTTC.

The rearrangement links TRBV9 to TRBJ1-1; 11 bases line up with TRBD1. CDR3 length equals 17 residues. The V and J ends lost 5 bases and 3 bases, in that order; junction bases with no gene match: 12. Germline values: CDR1 SGDLS, CDR2 YYNGEE. As DNA, the CDR3 is TGTGCCAGCAGTCACGGTGGTGGGACAGGGGGGTACACTGAAGCTTTCTTT. Translation: CASSHGGGTGGYTEAFF.

The chain has TRBV7-2 and TRBJ1-2; possible D gene TRBD1, 5 bases. The CDR3 runs 17 residues. The V and J ends lost 5 bases and 2 bases respectively, with 21 bases between them. The germline CDR1 and CDR2 sequences are SGHTA and FQGNSA. The CDR3 spells CASSVRVYRSSNYGYTF. The CDR3 bases are TGTGCCAGCAGCGTCAGGGTCTACCGGTCCTCGAACTATGGCTACACCTTC.

This chain joins TRBV30 and TRBJ1-3; D is possibly TRBD1 (5 bases). Germline values: CDR1 GTSNPN, CDR2 SVGIG (reference sequence). V shed 4 bases and J shed 1 base, with 5 bases lying between them. The CDR3 runs to 12 residues. CDR3 nucleotides: TGTGCCTGGACAGGGTCTGGAAACACCATATATTTT. This encodes CAWTGSGNTIYF.

The rearrangement links TRBV6-1 to TRBJ1-5; D might be TRBD1 (5 bases). This CDR3 has 15 amino acids. Germline CDR1 and CDR2: MNHNS and SASEGT. The ends were cut back, 10 bases at V and 6 bases at J, with 22 bases in the middle. The CDR3 bases are TGTGCCACCCAACTCTCGGCAGGGTCAAGTCAGCCCCAGCATTTT. Amino acid sequence: CATQLSAGSSQPQHF.

V usage is TRBV7-8 and J usage is TRBJ2-6; D is perhaps TRBD1 (5 bases). The CDR3 totals 16 residues. Germline V gene lookup returns CDR1 SGHVS and CDR2 FQNEAQ. The V end was cut by 5 bases, the J end by 0 bases, with 11 bases between. CDR3 sequence (DNA): TGTGCCAGCAGCGTGCCGGACACCTCTGGGGCCAACGTCCTGACTTTC. As protein: CASSVPDTSGANVLTF.

The V call is TRBV29-1, the J call TRBJ1-5; D uncertain. The germline V and J ends were trimmed by 4 bases and 3 bases, with 10 bases remaining between them. The CDR3 runs to 13 residues. CDR1 SQVTM and CDR2 ANQGSEA come from the germline V gene. CDR3: CSVGRGDNQPQHF. CDR3 DNA: TGCAGCGTTGGTCGGGGTGACAATCAGCCCCAGCATTTT.

V usage is TRBV27 and J usage is TRBJ2-7; D call uncertain. Germline V gene lookup returns CDR1 MNHEY and CDR2 SMNVEV (reference sequence). The CDR3 is made up of 16 amino acids. The V end was cut by 5 bases, the J end by 0 bases, with 17 bases between. The CDR3 DNA sequence: TGTGCCAGCAGTCCCTCGGTAAGCGTCAGCTCCTACGAGCAGTACTTC. It translates to CASSPSVSVSSYEQYF.

V gene TRBV11-1 combines with J gene TRBJ1-1; TRBD1 matches 10 bases. J lost 5 bases, V lost 10 bases, and 7 bases had no gene match. The CDR3 covers 13 residues. Germline CDR1 SGHAT, CDR2 FQDESV (reference sequence). This CDR3 is CATAGTGDTEAFF. CDR3 bases: TGTGCCACCGCCGGGACAGGGGATACTGAAGCTTTCTTT.

The chain couples TRBV15 to TRBJ2-5, with a tentative D call TRBD2 (6 bases). The J call may be incorrect, as the DNA end agrees better with TRBJ2-7. Germline CDR1 and CDR2: LNHNV and YYDKDF (reference sequence). The length of the CDR3 is 15 residues. The CDR3 coding sequence is TGTGCCACCAGCCCCTCCCGGGTCGGGGGAGGCGAGCAGTACTTC. Its translation is CATSPSRVGGGEQYF.

This chain uses TRBV5-4 with TRBJ2-7; TRBD1 matches 7 bases. The CDR3 contains 14 residues. CDR1 is SGHNT and CDR2 is YYREEE in the germline V gene (reference sequence). V shed 4 bases, J shed 2 bases, and the junction held 6 bases outside the gene matches. The CDR3 DNA follows: TGTGCCAGCAGCCGTGACCAGGGGGCCTACGAGCAGTACTTC. Translating it yields CASSRDQGAYEQYF.

This clone was picked up a small number of times. The chain uses TRBV6-5 and TRBJ1-1, with 7 bases identical to TRBD1. The germline gives CDR1 MNHEY, CDR2 SVGAGI. The length of the CDR3 is 14 residues. With V trimmed by 6 bases and J by 1 base, 5 bases remained unmatched. CDR3 DNA sequence: TGTGCCAGCAGGTATGACAGGGCGAACACTGAAGCTTTCTTT. Residues: CASRYDRANTEAFF.

V gene TRBV6-5 combines with J gene TRBJ1-4; 7 bases match TRBD1. The CDR3 is 12 residues long. Germline CDR1 MNHEY, CDR2 SVGAGI. V shed 2 bases and J 12 bases; nucleotides not matched to a gene: 3. The CDR3 spells CASSYDRVQLFF. In nucleotides, the CDR3 is TGTGCCAGCAGTTACGACAGGGTGCAACTGTTTTTT.

The genes are TRBV5-6 and TRBJ1-1, with 7 bases lining up with TRBD1. Germline trimming cut 3 bases from V and 1 base from J; bases unmatched to any gene: 6. Germline-derived CDR1 and CDR2 are SGHDT and YYEEEE. The CDR3 is 15 amino acids. The CDR3 nucleotides read TGTGCCAGCAGCTCATTGGGACAGACGAACACTGAAGCTTTCTTT. Protein sequence: CASSSLGQTNTEAFF.

V usage is TRBV6-6 and J usage is TRBJ1-3, with TRBD1 as a possible D gene (5 bases). The germline V gene encodes CDR1 MNHNY and CDR2 SVGAGI (reference sequence). Between the trimmed V and J ends, which lost 2 bases and 3 bases, there was a span of 8 bases. The CDR3 is 14 residues long. CDR3 region: CASSYGQGGNTIYF. For the CDR3, the DNA is TGTGCCAGCAGTTACGGGCAGGGTGGAAACACCATATATTTT.

The chain is built from TRBV11-3 and TRBJ1-2, with TRBD1 as a possible D gene (5 bases). Germline lookup yields CDR1 SGHNT and CDR2 YENEEA. The CDR3 consists of 15 residues. Trimming stripped 7 bases from V and 0 bases from J, with 15 bases between. CDR3 region: CASTIVGGTNYGYTF. CDR3 sequence (DNA): TGTGCCAGCACCATCGTGGGGGGAACTAACTATGGCTACACCTTC.

The chain employs TRBV11-3 and TRBJ1-2, with D unresolved. The germline gives CDR1 SGHNT, CDR2 YENEEA. CDR3 length equals 16 residues. V dropped 1 base and J dropped 4 bases, with 16 bases sitting between them. DNA for the CDR3: TGTGCCAGCAGCTTAGGACTGCGGCATGGCAGCTATGGCTACACCTTC. It specifies CASSLGLRHGSYGYTF.

The CDR3 DNA is TGTGCCAGTAGTATAGTGGGGACAGGAGAAGAGACCCAGTACTTC. This sequence encodes CASSIVGTGEETQYF. The chain is built from TRBV19 and TRBJ2-5; 8 bases match TRBD1. The V gene end was trimmed by 1 base and the J gene end by 3 bases; junction bases not matched to a gene: 4. Germline-derived CDR1 and CDR2 are LNHDA and SQIVND (reference sequence). The CDR3 is 15 amino acids.

This clone was counted only a few times. The chain employs TRBV27 and TRBJ2-2; tentative D call: TRBD1 (6 bases). The CDR3 length is 15 residues. Germline V CDR1 and CDR2: MNHEY, SMNVEV (reference sequence). Trimming took 3 bases from V and 5 from J, leaving 13 bases between them. This chain's CDR3 is CASSFRQETTGELFF. CDR3 DNA: TGTGCCAGCAGTTTCCGACAGGAGACTACCGGGGAGCTGTTTTTT.

The CDR3 sequence is CASSIGTGLGGLTDTQYF. The CDR3 nucleotides are TGTGCCAGTAGTATAGGGACTGGGTTAGGGGGCCTCACAGATACGCAGTATTTT. The rearrangement links TRBV19 to TRBJ2-3, with 7 bases identical to TRBD1. From germline, CDR1 is LNHDA and CDR2 SQIVND (reference sequence). This CDR3 contains 18 residues. V shed 1 base, J shed 2 bases, and the junction held 12 bases outside the gene matches.

The J gene is TRBJ2-2, the V gene TRBV5-1, with TRBD2 matching over 7 bases. The CDR3 sequence is 15 residues long. The germline gives CDR1 SGHRS, CDR2 YFSETQ. The J segment lost 6 bases and the V segment lost 6 bases, leaving 11 bases of the junction unmatched. In DNA form, the CDR3 reads TGCGCCAGCAACCGGGGGGAACTTGGGTCCGGGGAGCTGTTTTTT. This encodes CASNRGELGSGELFF.

As DNA, the CDR3 is TGTGCCAGCAGCCAAGCCTTAGGCTACACCTTC. Amino acids: CASSQALGYTF. This chain uses TRBV14 with TRBJ1-2; D uncertain. CDR1 and CDR2 (germline): SGHDN, FVKESK. The CDR3 consists of 11 residues. V lost 1 base, J lost 8 bases, and 5 bases lay in between.

The V and J genes are TRBV15 and TRBJ1-4; possible D gene TRBD1, 5 bases. The CDR3 totals 15 residues. The V end lost 0 bases, the J end lost 8 bases, and 13 bases lay between the germline ends. CDR1 and CDR2 (germline): LNHNV, YYDKDF (reference sequence). CDR3: CATSREFREVEKLFF. The CDR3 DNA reads as TGTGCCACCAGCAGAGAGTTCAGGGAAGTCGAAAAACTGTTTTTT.